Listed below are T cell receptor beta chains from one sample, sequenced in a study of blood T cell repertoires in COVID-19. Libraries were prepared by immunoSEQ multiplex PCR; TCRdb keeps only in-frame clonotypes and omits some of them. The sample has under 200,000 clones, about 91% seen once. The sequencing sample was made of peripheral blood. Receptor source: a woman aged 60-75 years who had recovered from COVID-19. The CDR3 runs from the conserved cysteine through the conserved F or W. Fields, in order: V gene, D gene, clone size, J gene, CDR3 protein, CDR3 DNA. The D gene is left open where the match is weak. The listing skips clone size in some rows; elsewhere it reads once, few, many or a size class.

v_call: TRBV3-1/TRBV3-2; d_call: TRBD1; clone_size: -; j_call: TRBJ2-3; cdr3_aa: CASSSRTGGRDTQYF; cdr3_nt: TGTGCCAGCAGCTCCAGGACAGGGGGTAGAGATACGCAGTATTTT
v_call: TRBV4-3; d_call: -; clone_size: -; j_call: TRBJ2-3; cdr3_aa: CASRDLVADTQYF; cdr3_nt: TGCGCCAGCAGAGATCTAGTTGCAGATACGCAGTATTTT
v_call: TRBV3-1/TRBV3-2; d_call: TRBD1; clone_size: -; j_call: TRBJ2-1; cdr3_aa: CASSHPGQGFNEQFF; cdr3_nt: TGTGCCAGCAGCCACCCGGGACAGGGGTTCAATGAGCAGTTCTTC
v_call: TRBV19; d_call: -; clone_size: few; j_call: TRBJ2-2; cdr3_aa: CASSIATGSPRELFF; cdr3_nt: TGTGCCAGTAGTATAGCCACAGGCTCCCCCCGGGAGCTGTTTTTT
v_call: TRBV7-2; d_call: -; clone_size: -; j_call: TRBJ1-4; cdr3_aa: CASSPPPGGPNEKLFF; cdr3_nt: TGTGCCAGCAGCCCGCCCCCTGGGGGCCCTAATGAAAAACTGTTTTTT
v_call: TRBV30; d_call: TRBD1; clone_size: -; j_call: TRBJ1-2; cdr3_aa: CAWSLPGQGSVYGYTF; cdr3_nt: TGTGCCTGGAGTCTCCCGGGACAGGGATCGGTCTATGGCTACACCTTC
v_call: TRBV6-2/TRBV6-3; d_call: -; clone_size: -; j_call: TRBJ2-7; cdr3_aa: CASSSYRTSYEQYF; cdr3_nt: TGTGCCAGCAGTTCTTACAGAACGTCCTACGAGCAGTACTTC
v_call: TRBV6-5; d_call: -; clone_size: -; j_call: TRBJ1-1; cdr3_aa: CASSYHAGGMNTEAFF; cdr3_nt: TGTGCCAGCAGTTACCACGCCGGGGGGATGAACACTGAAGCTTTCTTT
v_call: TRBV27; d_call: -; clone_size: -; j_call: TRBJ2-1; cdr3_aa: CASSLRQYNEQFF; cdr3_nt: TGTGCCAGCAGTTTAAGACAGTACAATGAGCAGTTCTTC
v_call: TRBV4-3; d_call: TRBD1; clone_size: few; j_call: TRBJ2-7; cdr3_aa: CASSQGQGSYEQYF; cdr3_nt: TGCGCCAGCAGCCAAGGACAGGGCTCATACGAGCAGTACTTC
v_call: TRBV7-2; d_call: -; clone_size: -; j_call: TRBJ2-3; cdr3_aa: CASSPGTTRDTQYF; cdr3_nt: TGTGCCAGCAGCCCCGGCACTACTCGTGATACGCAGTATTTT
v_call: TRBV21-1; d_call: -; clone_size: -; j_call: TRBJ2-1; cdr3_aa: CASSKVKIGGDTFYNEQFF; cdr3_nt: TGTGCCAGCAGCAAAGTTAAGATTGGGGGGGACACCTTCTACAATGAGCAGTTCTTC
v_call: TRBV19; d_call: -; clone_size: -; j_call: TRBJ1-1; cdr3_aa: CASSLQGSAEAFF; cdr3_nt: TGTGCCAGTAGCCTACAGGGTAGCGCTGAAGCTTTCTTT
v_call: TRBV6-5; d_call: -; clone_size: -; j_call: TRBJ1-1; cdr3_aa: CASSQRGGPWGEAFF; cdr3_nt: TGTGCCAGCAGTCAAAGGGGGGGACCTTGGGGTGAAGCTTTCTTT
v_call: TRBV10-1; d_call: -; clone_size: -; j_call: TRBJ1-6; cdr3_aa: CASSEGGQNSPLHF; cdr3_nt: TGCGCCAGCAGTGAAGGTGGGCAAAATTCACCCCTCCACTTT
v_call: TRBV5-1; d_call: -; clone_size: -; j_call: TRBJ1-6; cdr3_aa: CASSLELESPLHF; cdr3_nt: TGCGCCAGCAGCTTGGAGTTGGAGTCACCCCTCCACTTT
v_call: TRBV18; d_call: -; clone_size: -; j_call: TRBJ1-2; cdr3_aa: CASSPPGTGYGYTF; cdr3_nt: TGTGCCAGCTCACCACCGGGCACAGGATATGGCTACACCTTC
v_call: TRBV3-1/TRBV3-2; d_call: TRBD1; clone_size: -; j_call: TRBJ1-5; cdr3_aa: CASRSQTGDQPQHF; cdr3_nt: TGTGCCAGCAGGAGTCAGACAGGGGATCAGCCCCAGCATTTT
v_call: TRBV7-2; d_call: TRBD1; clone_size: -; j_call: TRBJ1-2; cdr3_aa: CASSLEGQDRYGYTF; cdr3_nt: TGTGCCAGCAGCTTAGAGGGACAGGACCGCTATGGCTACACCTTC
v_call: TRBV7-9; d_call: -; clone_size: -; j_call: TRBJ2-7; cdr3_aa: CASSLSAGPGNEQYF; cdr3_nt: TGTGCCAGCAGCTTAAGTGCGGGGCCCGGGAACGAGCAGTACTTC